This T cell receptor (beta chain) comes out of a study of cytomegalovirus exposure and HLA in healthy donors. PCR amplification relied on 60 Vbeta primers (plus 13 Jbeta primers). TCRdb's table, derived via immunoSEQ multiplex PCR, lists solely in-frame clones and lacks some. The sample has 160,000 or so clones; approximately 80% are singletons. CDR1 and CDR2 (germline): SGHTA, FQGTGA. The CDR3 runs 17 residues. Trimming shortened V by 4 bases and J by 2 bases, and 15 bases separated the two germline ends. Sequenced: PBMCs. The receptor was isolated from a man aged 25 to 45 in good health and CMV-seronegative. The genes are TRBV7-3 and TRBJ2-6; unclear D gene. The CDR3 protein is CASSSDSPRAGANVLTF. DNA of the CDR3: TGTGCCAGCAGCTCAGACTCCCCTAGAGCTGGGGCCAACGTCCTGACTTTC.